These 17 T cell receptor beta chains share one sample of origin, sequenced in a study of tissue T cells after allogeneic stem cell transplantation. Assay: immunoSEQ multiplex PCR; the TCRdb copy retains only in-frame clones and omits some. The sample records fewer than 30,000 clones, roughly 85% being singletons. Sample: blood, taken before transplantation. These receptors came from a woman aged 18-50 years who later had graft-versus-host disease after an allogeneic stem cell transplant.

The chain recombines TRBV3-1 (or the pseudogene TRBV3-2) with TRBJ1-2; no firm D call. The germline V gene has CDR1 LGHDT and CDR2 YNNKEL (reference sequence). The CDR3 has 13 residues. V was shortened by 1 base and J by 4 bases, with 7 bases between the two germline ends. This CDR3 is CASSQGQVYGYTF. The CDR3 DNA sequence: TGTGCCAGCAGCCAAGGCCAAGTCTATGGCTACACCTTC.

The rearrangement links TRBV19 to TRBJ1-2; tentative D call: TRBD1 (5 bases). V was shortened by 0 bases and J by 3 bases, with 8 bases between the two germline ends. The CDR3 runs 14 residues. Looked up from germline, CDR1 is LNHDA and CDR2 is SQIVND (reference sequence). The CDR3 protein is CASSIEQGDYGYTF. The CDR3 DNA reads TGTGCCAGTAGTATAGAACAAGGGGACTATGGCTACACCTTC. The full variable domain, its missing parts supplied by reference TRBV19 and TRBJ1-2, is DGGITQSPKYLFRKEGQNVTLSCEQNLNHDAMYWYRQDPGQGLRLIYYSQIVNDFQKGDIAEGYSVSREKKESFPLTVTSAQKNPTAFYLCASSIEQGDYGYTFGSGTRLTVV.

This clone was observed a single time. This chain links TRBV7-9 with TRBJ1-3, with a weak D call TRBD1 (6 bases). The CDR3 runs to 17 residues. Germline assignment: CDR1 SEHNR and CDR2 FQNEAQ (reference sequence). Trimming stripped 4 bases from V and 0 bases from J, with 16 bases between. The CDR3 region has the DNA TGTGCCAGCAGCTCCCCCCGGGACACCGTCTCTGGAAACACCATATATTTT. It encodes CASSSPRDTVSGNTIYF.

This chain joins TRBV6-2 or TRBV6-3 and TRBJ2-3; possible D gene TRBD1, 6 bases. This CDR3 is 15 amino acids long. Trimming took 1 base from V and 2 from J, leaving 10 bases between them. Germline V gives CDR1 MNHEY, CDR2 SVGEGT. For the CDR3, the DNA is TGTGCCAGCAGTTACTACCGGGACAACACAGATACGCAGTATTTT. Its protein product is CASSYYRDNTDTQYF.

This clone came up a few times. The chain carries TRBV27 and TRBJ1-2, with D maybe TRBD1 (6 bases). CDR3 length: 16 amino acids. Germline CDR1 and CDR2: MNHEY and SMNVEV (reference sequence). The V gene lost 6 bases and the J gene lost 8 bases, with 25 bases spanning the gap. In nucleotides, the CDR3 is TGTGCCAGCAGCTTCAGTGACACGGGGGGCTTTCGGGGCTACACCTTC. The encoded protein is CASSFSDTGGFRGYTF.

CDR3 nucleotide sequence: TGTGCCAGCTCACCAGGCCAGGGCACTGAAGCTTTCTTT. Its translation: CASSPGQGTEAFF. The chain has TRBV18 and TRBJ1-1; D perhaps matches TRBD1 (5 bases). The CDR3 contains 13 residues. Trimming left V 2 bases short and J 4 bases short, with 8 bases between. The germline V gene encodes CDR1 KGHSH and CDR2 LQKENI.

The rearrangement joins TRBV7-2 to TRBJ1-2, with TRBD1 matching 7 bases. Germline loops: CDR1 SGHTA, CDR2 FQGNSA. With 3 bases clipped from V and 6 bases from J, the junction kept 4 bases outside the gene matches. CDR3 size: 13 residues. Here the CDR3 DNA reads TGTGCCAGCAGCTTGGGACAGACTAATGGCTACACCTTC. Protein sequence: CASSLGQTNGYTF.

V gene TRBV7-9 combines with J gene TRBJ2-1; TRBD2 is a possible D gene (5 bases). CDR1 is SEHNR, CDR2 FQNEAQ, per germline (reference sequence). CDR3 length equals 12 residues. Trimming shortened V by 1 base and J by 10 bases, and 8 bases separated the two germline ends. The CDR3 is CASSLDGGEQFF. CDR3 DNA: TGTGCCAGCAGCTTAGATGGAGGCGAGCAGTTCTTC.

The rearrangement joins TRBV5-1 to TRBJ2-3; D is perhaps TRBD2 (5 bases). Per germline, CDR1 SGHRS and CDR2 YFSETQ. CDR3 length: 15 residues. The V end was cut by 4 bases, the J end by 1 base, with 13 bases between. The CDR3 sequence is CASSPRAGGTDTQYF. CDR3 nucleotides: TGCGCCAGCAGCCCGAGGGCTGGGGGCACAGATACGCAGTATTTT.

The sample holds a few counts of this clone. The chain carries TRBV7-2 and TRBJ2-7; 10 nucleotides match TRBD2. V shed 5 bases and J 6 bases; nucleotides not matched to a gene: 10. The V gene's germline CDR1 is SGHTA and CDR2 FQGNSA. The CDR3 is 15 residues long. The CDR3 DNA follows: TGTGCCAGCAGCATAATAAGCGGGAGGGATGCCGAGCAGTACTTC. Its translation is CASSIISGRDAEQYF.

V usage is TRBV7-9 and J usage is TRBJ1-4; tentative D call: TRBD1 (5 bases). V shed 1 base and J shed 1 base, with 10 bases lying between them. Germline assignment: CDR1 SEHNR and CDR2 FQNEAQ (reference sequence). This CDR3 is built from 16 residues. For the CDR3, the DNA is TGTGCCAGCAGCTTAGTGGCAGGACAAACTAATGAAAAACTGTTTTTT. Residues: CASSLVAGQTNEKLFF.

This clone was seen more than once but under ten times. The genes are TRBV25-1 and TRBJ1-1; D is unclear. The CDR3 contains 11 residues. Germline V lookup: CDR1 MGHDK, CDR2 SYGVNS. Trimming stripped 4 bases from V and 6 bases from J, with 6 bases between. The CDR3 reads CASSAVAEAFF. The CDR3, as DNA: TGTGCCAGCAGTGCGGTCGCTGAAGCTTTCTTT.

CDR3 bases: TGTGCCAGCAGCTCGGGTGTGGGGAGCTACGAGCAGTACTTC. As protein: CASSSGVGSYEQYF. This chain links TRBV7-8 with TRBJ2-7; tentative D call: TRBD2 (5 bases). Germline CDR1 reads SGHVS; CDR2 reads FQNEAQ. The V and J ends lost 4 bases and 3 bases respectively, with 13 bases between them. The CDR3 is made up of 14 amino acids.

The chain employs TRBV5-1 and TRBJ2-3, with D perhaps matching TRBD1 (5 bases). V was clipped by 3 bases and J by 7 bases, with 21 bases between them. Looked up from germline, CDR1 is SGHRS and CDR2 is YFSETQ. The CDR3 contains 16 residues. The CDR3 DNA follows: TGCGCCAGCAGCTGGGCGGTAGGGGCCGCACTTAATACGCAGTATTTT. This translates into CASSWAVGAALNTQYF.

As regards this clone: Sequence at one end of the junction differs from germline and may be a read error. This chain links TRBV6-2 or TRBV6-3 with TRBJ2-7; tentative D call: TRBD1 (6 bases). This CDR3 region has 14 residues. Germline V gene sequence: CDR1 MNHEY, CDR2 SVGEGT. The CDR3 spells CASSMTGYLTEQYF. In DNA form, the CDR3 reads TGTGCTAGCAGCATGACAGGATACCTTACCGAGCAGTACTTC.

The chain couples TRBV27 to TRBJ2-1; tentatively, D is TRBD1 (6 bases). The V gene's germline CDR1 is MNHEY and CDR2 SMNVEV (reference sequence). Trimming took 3 bases from V and 7 from J, leaving 13 bases between them. This CDR3 is 14 amino acids long. The CDR3 sequence is CASSFVERGNEQFF. CDR3 in DNA: TGTGCCAGCAGTTTTGTGGAAAGGGGGAATGAGCAGTTCTTC.

This chain uses TRBV18 with TRBJ1-2; 11 positions match TRBD1. The CDR3 extends over 15 amino acids. The trim removed 6 bases at V and 4 bases at J, leaving 7 bases unmatched. Germline lookup yields CDR1 KGHSH and CDR2 LQKENI. CDR3 sequence reads: CASSGQGAIVYGYTF. CDR3 nucleotides: TGTGCCAGCTCTGGACAGGGGGCTATTGTCTATGGCTACACCTTC. Full variable domain (remainder filled in from reference TRBV18 and TRBJ1-2): NAGVMQNPRHLVRRRGQEARLRCSPMKGHSHVYWYRQLPEEGLKFMVYLQKENIIDESGMPKERFSAEFPKEGPSILRIQQVVRGDSAAYFCASSGQGAIVYGYTFGSGTRLTVV.